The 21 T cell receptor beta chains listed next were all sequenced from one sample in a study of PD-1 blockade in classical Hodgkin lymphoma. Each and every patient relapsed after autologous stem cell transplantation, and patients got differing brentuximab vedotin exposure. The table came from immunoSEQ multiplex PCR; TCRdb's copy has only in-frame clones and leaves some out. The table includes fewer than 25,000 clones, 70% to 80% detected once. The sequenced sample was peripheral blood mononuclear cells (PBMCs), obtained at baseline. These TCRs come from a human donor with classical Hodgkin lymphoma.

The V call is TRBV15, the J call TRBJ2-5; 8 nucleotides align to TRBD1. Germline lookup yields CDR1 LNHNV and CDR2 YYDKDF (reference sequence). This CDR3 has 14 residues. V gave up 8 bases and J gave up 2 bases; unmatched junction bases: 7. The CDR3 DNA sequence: TGTGCCACCCTCCGGACAGGGTGGCAAGAGACCCAGTACTTC. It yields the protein CATLRTGWQETQYF.

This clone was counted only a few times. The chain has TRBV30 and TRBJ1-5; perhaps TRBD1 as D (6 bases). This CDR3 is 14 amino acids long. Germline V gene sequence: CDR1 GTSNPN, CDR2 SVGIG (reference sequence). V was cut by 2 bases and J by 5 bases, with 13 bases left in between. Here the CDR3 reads CAWSTGRGDQPQHF. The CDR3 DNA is TGTGCCTGGAGTACAGGCAGGGGTGATCAGCCCCAGCATTTT. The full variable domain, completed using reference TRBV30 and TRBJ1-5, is SQTIHQWPATLVQPVGSPLSLECTVEGTSNPNLYWYRQAAGRGLQLLFYSVGIGQISSEVPQNLSASRPQDRQFILSSKKLLLSDSGFYLCAWSTGRGDQPQHFGDGTRLSIL.

The CDR3 is CASTRDRGGGELFF. The DNA for the CDR3 is TGTGCCAGCACTCGGGACAGGGGTGGCGGGGAGCTGTTTTTT. The chain links TRBV6-5 to TRBJ2-2; 10 bases map to TRBD1. V was pared by 7 bases and J by 7 bases, with 6 bases of the junction left unmatched. Per germline, CDR1 MNHEY and CDR2 SVGAGI. This CDR3 has 14 residues.

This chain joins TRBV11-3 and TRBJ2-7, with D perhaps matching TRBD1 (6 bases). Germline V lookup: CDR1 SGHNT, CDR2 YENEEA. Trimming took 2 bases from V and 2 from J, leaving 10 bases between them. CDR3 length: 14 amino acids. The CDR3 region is CASSLYTGTYEQYF. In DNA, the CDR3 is TGTGCCAGCAGCTTATACACAGGGACCTACGAGCAGTACTTC.

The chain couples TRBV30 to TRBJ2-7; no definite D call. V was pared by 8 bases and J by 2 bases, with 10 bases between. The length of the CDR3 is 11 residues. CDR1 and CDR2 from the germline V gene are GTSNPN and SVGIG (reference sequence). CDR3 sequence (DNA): TGTGCCATGGAAGCCGCCTACGAGCAGTACTTC. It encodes CAMEAAYEQYF.

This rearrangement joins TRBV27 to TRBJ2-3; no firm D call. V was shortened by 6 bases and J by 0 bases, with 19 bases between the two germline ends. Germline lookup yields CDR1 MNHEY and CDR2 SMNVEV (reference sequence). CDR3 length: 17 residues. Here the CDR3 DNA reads TGTGCCAGCAGCGTTCAAGGCGGTCTCCCAAGCACAGATACGCAGTATTTT. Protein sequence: CASSVQGGLPSTDTQYF.

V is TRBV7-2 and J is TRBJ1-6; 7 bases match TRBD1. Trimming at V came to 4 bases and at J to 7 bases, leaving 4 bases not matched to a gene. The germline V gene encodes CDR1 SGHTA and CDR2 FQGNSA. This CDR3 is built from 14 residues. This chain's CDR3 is CASSSGQENSPLHF. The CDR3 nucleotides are TGTGCCAGCAGCTCCGGACAGGAAAATTCACCCCTCCACTTT.

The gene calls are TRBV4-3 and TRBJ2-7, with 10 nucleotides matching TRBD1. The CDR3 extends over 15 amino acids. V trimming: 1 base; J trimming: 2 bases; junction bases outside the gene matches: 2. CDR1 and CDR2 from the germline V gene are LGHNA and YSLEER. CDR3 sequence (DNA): TGCGCCAGCAGCCAAGGGACAGGGGGTGCCTACGAGCAGTACTTC. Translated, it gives CASSQGTGGAYEQYF.

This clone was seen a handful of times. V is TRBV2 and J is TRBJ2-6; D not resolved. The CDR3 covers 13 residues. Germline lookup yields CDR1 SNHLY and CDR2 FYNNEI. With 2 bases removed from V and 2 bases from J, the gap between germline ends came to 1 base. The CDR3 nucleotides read TGTGCCAGCAGTGAAACTGGGGCCAACGTCCTGACTTTC. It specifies CASSETGANVLTF.

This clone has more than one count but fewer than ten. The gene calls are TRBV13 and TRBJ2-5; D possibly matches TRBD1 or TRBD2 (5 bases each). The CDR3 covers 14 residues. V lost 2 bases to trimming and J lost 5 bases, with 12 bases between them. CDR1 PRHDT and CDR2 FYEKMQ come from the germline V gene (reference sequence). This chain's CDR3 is CASSLQGRGETQYF. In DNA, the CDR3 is TGTGCCAGCAGCTTACAGGGACGGGGCGAGACCCAGTACTTC. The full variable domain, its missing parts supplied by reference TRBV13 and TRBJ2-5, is AAGVIQSPRHLIKEKRETATLKCYPIPRHDTVYWYQQGPGQDPQFLISFYEKMQSDKGSIPDRFSAQQFSDYHSELNMSSLELGDSALYFCASSLQGRGETQYFGPGTRLLVL.

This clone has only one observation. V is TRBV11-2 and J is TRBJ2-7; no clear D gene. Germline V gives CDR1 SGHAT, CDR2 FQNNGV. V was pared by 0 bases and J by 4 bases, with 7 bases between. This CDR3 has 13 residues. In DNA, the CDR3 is TGTGCCAGCAGCTTAGATATAAGGTACGAGCAGTACTTC. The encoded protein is CASSLDIRYEQYF.

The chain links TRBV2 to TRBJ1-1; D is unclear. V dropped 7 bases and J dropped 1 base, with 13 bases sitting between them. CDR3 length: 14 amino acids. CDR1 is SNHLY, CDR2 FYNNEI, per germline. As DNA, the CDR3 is TGTGCCAGCACCCAAGGCCCGACGAACACTGAAGCTTTCTTT. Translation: CASTQGPTNTEAFF.

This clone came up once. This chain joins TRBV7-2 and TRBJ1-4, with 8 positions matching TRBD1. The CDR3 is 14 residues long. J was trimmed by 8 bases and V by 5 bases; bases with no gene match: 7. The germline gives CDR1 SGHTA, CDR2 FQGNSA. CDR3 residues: CASSPGGAGEKLFF. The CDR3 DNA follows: TGTGCCAGCAGCCCAGGGGGCGCGGGCGAAAAACTGTTTTTT.

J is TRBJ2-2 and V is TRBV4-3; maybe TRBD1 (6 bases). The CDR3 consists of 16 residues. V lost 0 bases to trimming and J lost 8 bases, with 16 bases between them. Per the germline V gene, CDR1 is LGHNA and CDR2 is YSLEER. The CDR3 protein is CASSQDLARGGGELFF. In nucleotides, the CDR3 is TGCGCCAGCAGCCAAGACCTCGCCAGGGGTGGTGGGGAGCTGTTTTTT.

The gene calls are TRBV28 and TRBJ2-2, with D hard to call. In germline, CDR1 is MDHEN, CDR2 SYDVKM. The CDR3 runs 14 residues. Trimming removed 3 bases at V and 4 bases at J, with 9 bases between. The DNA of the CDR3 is TGTGCCAGCAGTTTGGCCGTGGGCACCGGGGAGCTGTTTTTT. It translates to CASSLAVGTGELFF.

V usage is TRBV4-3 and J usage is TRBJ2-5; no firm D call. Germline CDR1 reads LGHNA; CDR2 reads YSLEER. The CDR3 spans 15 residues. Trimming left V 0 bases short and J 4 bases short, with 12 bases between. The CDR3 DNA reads TGCGCCAGCAGCCAAGAAACGAATACCGGAGAGACCCAGTACTTC. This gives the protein CASSQETNTGETQYF.

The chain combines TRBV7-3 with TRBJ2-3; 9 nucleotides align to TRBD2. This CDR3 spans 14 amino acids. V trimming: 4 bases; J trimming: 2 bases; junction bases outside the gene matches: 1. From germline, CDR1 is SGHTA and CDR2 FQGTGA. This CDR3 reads CASSSGLATDTQYF. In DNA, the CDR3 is TGTGCCAGCAGCTCGGGACTAGCCACAGATACGCAGTATTTT.

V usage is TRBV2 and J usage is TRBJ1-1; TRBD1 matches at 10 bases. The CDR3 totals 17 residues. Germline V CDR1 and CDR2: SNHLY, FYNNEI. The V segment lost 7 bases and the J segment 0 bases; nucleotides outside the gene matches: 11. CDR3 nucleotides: TGTGCCAGCATCTTTAACGGGGACAGGGGCGTGAACACTGAAGCTTTCTTT. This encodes CASIFNGDRGVNTEAFF.

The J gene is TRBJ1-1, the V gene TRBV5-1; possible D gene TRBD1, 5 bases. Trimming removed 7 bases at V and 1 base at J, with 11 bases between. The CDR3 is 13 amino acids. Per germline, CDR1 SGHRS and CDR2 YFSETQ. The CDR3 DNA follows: TGCGCCAGCTCCAGACAGACGAACACTGAAGCTTTCTTT. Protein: CASSRQTNTEAFF.

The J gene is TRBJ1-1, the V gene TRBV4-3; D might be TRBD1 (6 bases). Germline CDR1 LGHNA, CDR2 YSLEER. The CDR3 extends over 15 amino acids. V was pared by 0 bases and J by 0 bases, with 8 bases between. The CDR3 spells CASSQERQVNTEAFF. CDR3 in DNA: TGCGCCAGCAGCCAAGAAAGACAGGTGAACACTGAAGCTTTCTTT.

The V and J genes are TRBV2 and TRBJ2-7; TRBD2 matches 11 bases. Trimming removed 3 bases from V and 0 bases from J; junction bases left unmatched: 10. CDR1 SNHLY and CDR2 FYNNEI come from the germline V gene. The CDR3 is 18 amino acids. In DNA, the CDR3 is TGTGCCAGCAGTGAGGAGGGTAGCGGGGGGGTGATCTCCTACGAGCAGTACTTC. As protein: CASSEEGSGGVISYEQYF.